Shown below are 18 T cell receptor beta chains from a single sample sequenced in a study of T cell responses to AZD1222 COVID-19 vaccine (dated by TCRdb to about 2021). Taken with the paper, the label for time point translates to: baseline before first vaccination. The method was the immunoSEQ multiplex PCR assay. This immuneACCESS table, as held by TCRdb, lists in-frame sequences with V and J called but not all clones. Of the missing ones, under half trace to an unresolved V gene in checked studies; the others have no known cause. This sample lists tens of thousands of clones; about 85% were detected once. Roughly a fifth of the sample is held by the ten biggest clonotypes. The sample was peripheral blood, taken on day 0 of AZD1222 vaccination. The receptors originated from an adult in good health.

The chain carries TRBV10-2 and TRBJ1-6, with no clear D. CDR1 WSHSY and CDR2 SAAADI come from the germline V gene. The CDR3 has 18 residues. Trimming pared 10 bases from V and 1 base from J, leaving 23 bases between. CDR3 in DNA: TGCGCCACCCAGAGGTCTGGGCGTGTCGGGTCCTATAATTCACCCCTCCACTTT. Translated: CATQRSGRVGSYNSPLHF.

This chain links TRBV29-1 with TRBJ1-1; the D gene is possibly TRBD1 (6 bases). The CDR3 spans 12 residues. CDR1 and CDR2 from the germline V gene are SQVTM and ANQGSEA. Deletions cut 7 bases from V and 12 bases from J, with 21 bases between. The CDR3 nucleotides are TGCAGCGCAAACCCAGGGGCAGGGAGGACTTTCTTT. Protein product: CSANPGAGRTFF.

This chain links TRBV10-3 with TRBJ1-2; D is unclear. CDR1 ENHRY and CDR2 SYGVKD come from the germline V gene. This CDR3 spans 15 amino acids. Trimming cost V 0 bases and J 3 bases, with 11 bases left between them. The CDR3 loop is CAISESGGIDYGYTF. In DNA, the CDR3 is TGTGCCATCAGTGAGTCGGGCGGAATAGACTATGGCTACACCTTC.

In this sample, this clone turned up once. The gene calls are TRBV27 and TRBJ2-3; 11 nucleotides match TRBD2. The CDR3 length is 15 residues. The trim removed 2 bases at V and 5 bases at J, leaving 3 bases unmatched. The germline V gene encodes CDR1 MNHEY and CDR2 SMNVEV (reference sequence). This CDR3 is CASSLTTSGGDTQYF. CDR3 bases: TGTGCCAGCAGTTTAACTACTAGCGGGGGAGATACGCAGTATTTT.

The chain links TRBV7-3 to TRBJ2-1; TRBD2 matches at 8 bases. The CDR3 sequence is 16 residues long. J gave up 5 bases and V 3 bases, and 9 bases lay outside the gene matches. The germline CDR1 and CDR2 sequences are SGHTA and FQGTGA. CDR3 residues: CASSFRGPGLDNEQFF. The CDR3 DNA sequence: TGTGCCAGCAGCTTCAGGGGACCGGGACTAGACAATGAGCAGTTCTTC. The variable domain in full, with the rest retrieved from reference TRBV7-3 and TRBJ2-1, is GAGVSQTPSNKVTEKGKYVELRCDPISGHTALYWYRQSLGQGPEFLIYFQGTGAADDSGLPNDRFFAVRPEGSVSTLKIQRTERGDSAVYLCASSFRGPGLDNEQFFGPGTRLTVL.

This rearrangement joins TRBV2 to TRBJ1-2; D unresolved. The CDR3 loop spans 13 amino acids. Per germline, CDR1 SNHLY and CDR2 FYNNEI. The V end lost 2 bases, the J end lost 1 base, and 5 bases lay between the germline ends. This chain's CDR3 is CASSEPFNYGYTF. The CDR3 coding sequence is TGTGCCAGCAGTGAACCGTTTAACTATGGCTACACCTTC.

In its sample, this clone was seen once. The rearrangement uses TRBV5-1 and TRBJ1-2, with 7 nucleotides matching TRBD1. This CDR3 has 15 amino acids. Germline lookup yields CDR1 SGHRS and CDR2 YFSETQ. V shed 4 bases and J 0 bases; nucleotides not matched to a gene: 6. The DNA for the CDR3 is TGCGCCAGCAGCCCACCCGGACAGGCTAACTATGGCTACACCTTC. It translates to CASSPPGQANYGYTF.

The chain joins TRBV12-5 to TRBJ1-5, with D possibly TRBD1 on 5 matching bases. V was trimmed by 4 bases and J by 2 bases, leaving 12 bases between them. The CDR3 covers 15 residues. Germline V gene data show CDR1 as LGHNT and CDR2 as FRNRAP. The CDR3 is CASGWAGGGNQPQHF. CDR3 DNA: TGTGCTAGTGGTTGGGCGGGGGGTGGCAATCAGCCCCAGCATTTT.

V and J are TRBV15 and TRBJ2-7, with TRBD1 matching 10 bases. The trim removed 4 bases at V and 2 bases at J, leaving 5 bases unmatched. The CDR3 consists of 15 residues. Per the germline V gene, CDR1 is LNHNV and CDR2 is YYDKDF (reference sequence). CDR3 coding DNA: TGTGCCACCAGCAAAACCGGGACAGGGGCCTACGAGCAGTACTTC. Its protein is CATSKTGTGAYEQYF.

V and J are TRBV18 and TRBJ1-3; 11 positions agree with TRBD1. Germline V gene lookup returns CDR1 KGHSH and CDR2 LQKENI. The CDR3 consists of 20 residues. The V segment lost 3 bases and the J segment 0 bases; nucleotides outside the gene matches: 13. The CDR3 nucleotides are TGTGCCAGCTCACCTTTTTTCGGACAGGGGGCGCCAAGCTCTGGAAACACCATATATTTT. Protein sequence: CASSPFFGQGAPSSGNTIYF. Full variable domain (rest looked up from reference TRBV18 and TRBJ1-3): NAGVMQNPRHLVRRRGQEARLRCSPMKGHSHVYWYRQLPEEGLKFMVYLQKENIIDESGMPKERFSAEFPKEGPSILRIQQVVRGDSAAYFCASSPFFGQGAPSSGNTIYFGEGSWLTVV.

The count of this clone is one. The chain links TRBV7-2 to TRBJ1-6, with TRBD1 identical over 10 bases. Germline V gene lookup returns CDR1 SGHTA and CDR2 FQGNSA. J lost 10 bases, V lost 3 bases, and 3 bases had no gene match. The CDR3 runs 14 residues. CDR3 coding DNA: TGTGCCAGCAGCTTGGGGACAGGGGACTCACCCCTCCACTTT. The encoded protein is CASSLGTGDSPLHF.

V and J are TRBV19 and TRBJ1-5, with 8 bases lining up with TRBD1. The V segment lost 5 bases and the J segment 3 bases; nucleotides outside the gene matches: 3. This CDR3 is built from 14 residues. CDR1 is LNHDA, CDR2 SQIVND, per germline (reference sequence). The CDR3 DNA reads TGTGCCAGTAGTTCGGGACAGGACAATCAGCCCCAGCATTTT. Translation: CASSSGQDNQPQHF.

V and J are TRBV19 and TRBJ2-5; 7 bases match TRBD1. The germline V gene has CDR1 LNHDA and CDR2 SQIVND (reference sequence). Losses at the gene ends were 6 bases for V and 2 bases for J; bases not matched to a gene: 0. This CDR3 comprises 12 residues. The CDR3 here is CASRDRQETQYF. In nucleotides, the CDR3 is TGTGCCAGTAGGGACAGGCAAGAGACCCAGTACTTC. The full variable domain, with the rest looked up from reference TRBV19 and TRBJ2-5, is DGGITQSPKYLFRKEGQNVTLSCEQNLNHDAMYWYRQDPGQGLRLIYYSQIVNDFQKGDIAEGYSVSREKKESFPLTVTSAQKNPTAFYLCASRDRQETQYFGPGTRLLVL.

This chain joins TRBV3-1 (or the pseudogene TRBV3-2) and TRBJ1-3; TRBD1 might be the D (5 bases). V was shortened by 4 bases and J by 1 base, with 11 bases between the two germline ends. CDR3 length: 15 amino acids. The V gene's germline CDR1 is LGHDT and CDR2 YNNKEL (reference sequence). In DNA form, the CDR3 reads TGTGCCAGCAGCCCACGGGGGGGGTCTGGAAACACCATATATTTT. Translating it yields CASSPRGGSGNTIYF.

The V and J genes are TRBV25-1 and TRBJ1-1; D call uncertain. V was shortened by 5 bases and J by 8 bases, with 15 bases between the two germline ends. The CDR3 consists of 13 residues. CDR1 and CDR2 from the germline V gene are MGHDK and SYGVNS. The CDR3 here is CASSLLGKKEAFF. The CDR3 nucleotides are TGTGCCAGCAGTCTTCTTGGAAAGAAAGAAGCTTTCTTT.

The V gene is TRBV3-1 (or the pseudogene TRBV3-2), the J gene TRBJ2-7, with no clear D. Trimming cost V 0 bases and J 3 bases, with 9 bases left between them. Germline V gene lookup returns CDR1 LGHDT and CDR2 YNNKEL (reference sequence). The CDR3 is 14 amino acids. CDR3 in amino acids: CASSQELDIYEQYF. DNA for the CDR3: TGTGCCAGCAGCCAAGAGCTGGATATCTACGAGCAGTACTTC.

The V call is TRBV10-2, the J call TRBJ2-3; TRBD2 might be the D (6 bases). V gave up 8 bases and J gave up 2 bases, with 17 bases separating them. Germline assignment: CDR1 WSHSY and CDR2 SAAADI. This CDR3 spans 15 amino acids. This chain's CDR3 is CASGGSGGLTDTQYF. The CDR3 bases are TGCGCCAGCGGGGGGTCCGGGGGTCTCACAGATACGCAGTATTTT.

The gene calls are TRBV7-2 and TRBJ2-3, with D possibly being TRBD2 (6 bases). Germline lookup yields CDR1 SGHTA and CDR2 FQGNSA. V dropped 4 bases and J dropped 2 bases, with 13 bases sitting between them. The CDR3 is 15 amino acids. CDR3 region: CASSYGGDFTDTQYF. The DNA for the CDR3 is TGTGCCAGCAGCTACGGCGGGGACTTCACAGATACGCAGTATTTT.